A selection of T cell receptor beta chains follows, all from one sample in a study of CD8+ T cells in alopecia areata. Some clones are missing from TCRdb's copy, which holds only in-frame ones; the method was immunoSEQ multiplex PCR. The sample yields approximately 140,000 clones, around 47% seen once. Material for sequencing was CD4+ T cells sorted from blood. The receptors stem from a human donor with alopecia areata. Each CDR3 is given without its conserved first and last residue.

V,J,length,CDR3
TRBV14,TRBJ2-5,15,ASSQMGRSEIKETQY
TRBV5-1,TRBJ2-3,11,ASSLGLTDTQY
TRBV27,TRBJ1-3,14,ASSSPRQGAGNTIY
TRBV7-9,TRBJ2-2,12,ASRTVGNTGELF
TRBV5-1,TRBJ1-1,14,ASSLGRRTVNTEAF
TRBV7-9,TRBJ2-2,13,ASSLQGSGTGELF
TRBV14,TRBJ2-5,14,ASSQIGGRARETQY
TRBV27,TRBJ1-4,12,ASSFRGRNEKLF
TRBV27,TRBJ2-7,12,ASSLVASSYEQY
TRBV15,TRBJ1-1,13,ATDKGLAVNTEAF
TRBV27,TRBJ2-1,13,ASYPLAGIGSEQF
TRBV5-4,TRBJ2-7,12,ASSGSGRGYEQY
TRBV4-2,TRBJ2-7,13,ASSQVAETSYEQY
TRBV6-1,TRBJ2-5,16,ASSEYQGPGAPSETQY
TRBV7-2,TRBJ2-3,12,ASSFYQSTDTQY
TRBV27,TRBJ2-2,15,ASSRSLTLRSTGELF
TRBV7-9,TRBJ2-2,13,ASSLGEVITGELF
TRBV7-2,TRBJ2-7,13,ASSLLAQSSYEQY
TRBV5-1,TRBJ2-1,10,ASVGGLNEQF
TRBV5-1,TRBJ2-5,13,ASSKGTSGQETQY
TRBV9,TRBJ1-1,13,ASSFFGQEDTEAF
TRBV29-1,TRBJ2-5,12,SASGTSGRQTQY
TRBV4-1,TRBJ1-5,14,ASSQVPSGSNQPQH
TRBV27,TRBJ2-1,13,ASSRSPQGPYEQF
TRBV7-3,TRBJ2-3,13,ASSPGTYYTDTQY
TRBV11-2,TRBJ2-6,11,ASSLAGANVLT
TRBV2,TRBJ2-1,13,ASSELGTSGNEQF
TRBV18,TRBJ2-1,12,ASSRSYSGNEQF
TRBV29-1,TRBJ2-5,18,SVEAPVEFPVPRERETQY
TRBV4-1,TRBJ2-3,13,ASSQDGGGTDTQY
TRBV29-1,TRBJ2-4,14,SVEDRRAAAKNIQY
TRBV20-1,TRBJ2-5,9,SLRGGETQY